Presented here are 21 T cell receptor beta chains from one specimen sequenced in a study of early T cells in non-severe SARS-CoV-2 infection. TCRdb reprocessed the 5' RACE reads via MiXCR and lists one record per CDR3 protein. The sample contains some 87,000 distinct CDR3 sequences, around 15% of which appear only once. Sequences were obtained from whole blood. These TCRs come from an adult who was a healthcare worker with PCR-confirmed SARS-CoV-2 infection or an uninfected control (not recorded which).

This rearrangement joins TRBV29-1 to TRBJ2-1; D tentatively reads TRBD1 or TRBD2 (6 bases each). Germline-derived CDR1 and CDR2 are SQVTM and ANQGSEA. CDR3 length: 13 amino acids. The V and J ends lost 3 bases and 9 bases respectively, with 15 bases between them. As DNA, the CDR3 is TGCAGCGTTGATCGTGGGGGGCGCACTGAGCAGTTCTTC. Its translation is CSVDRGGRTEQFF.

This clonotype was counted at least ten times. The chain has TRBV6-2 or TRBV6-3 and TRBJ2-5, with D uncertain. The CDR3 runs to 13 residues. V was cut by 2 bases and J by 3 bases, with 7 bases left in between. Germline-derived CDR1 and CDR2 are MNHEY and SVGEGT. The CDR3 nucleotides read TGTGCCAGCAGTTACGGGCAGGAAGAGACCCAGTACTTC. Translating it yields CASSYGQEETQYF.

This clonotype was seen more than once but under ten times. The chain couples TRBV5-5 to TRBJ1-2; possible D gene TRBD1, 5 bases. Germline V gene sequence: CDR1 SGHKS, CDR2 YYEKEE (reference sequence). The V end was cut by 0 bases, the J end by 7 bases, with 19 bases between. This CDR3 spans 16 amino acids. This chain's CDR3 is CASSLAPDGAGRGYTF. As DNA, the CDR3 is TGTGCCAGCAGCTTGGCCCCGGACGGGGCGGGGCGTGGCTACACCTTC.

This clonotype appeared many times. The J gene is TRBJ1-4, the V gene TRBV7-8; no firm D call. The CDR3 extends over 15 amino acids. V was cut by 5 bases and J by 3 bases, with 13 bases left in between. The V gene's germline CDR1 is SGHVS and CDR2 FQNEAQ. CDR3 loop: CASSPHRTPNEKLFF. In DNA form, the CDR3 reads TGTGCCAGCAGCCCCCACCGGACTCCTAATGAAAAACTGTTTTTT.

This clonotype was seen ten or more times. The chain joins TRBV7-6 to TRBJ1-4; D may be TRBD1 (5 bases). The CDR3 contains 14 residues. CDR1 is SGHVS, CDR2 FNYEAQ, per germline. V was clipped by 5 bases and J by 4 bases, with 11 bases between them. In nucleotides, the CDR3 is TGTGCCAGCAGCGCGACAGCGGGTAATGAAAAACTGTTTTTT. It is translated as CASSATAGNEKLFF. The full variable domain, with the rest looked up from reference TRBV7-6 and TRBJ1-4, is GAGVSQSPRYKVTKRGQDVALRCDPISGHVSLYWYRQALGQGPEFLTYFNYEAQQDKSGLPNDRFSAERPEGSISTLTIQRTEQRDSAMYRCASSATAGNEKLFFGSGTQLSVL.

This clonotype was counted at least ten times. This chain connects TRBV20-1 to TRBJ2-3; D might be TRBD1 or TRBD2, each matching 5 bases. V was cut by 6 bases and J by 2 bases, with 9 bases left in between. This CDR3 contains 12 residues. CDR1 is DFQATT, CDR2 SNEGSKA, per germline (reference sequence). CDR3 loop: CSAGRATDTQYF. The DNA of the CDR3 is TGCAGTGCGGGACGGGCCACAGATACGCAGTATTTT.

Comment on this clonotype: Compared with germline, one end of the junction differs, possibly owing to a read error. This chain uses TRBV7-7 with TRBJ2-3; D is perhaps TRBD1 or TRBD2 (5 bases each). CDR3 length: 14 amino acids. CDR1 SSHAT and CDR2 FNYEAQ come from the germline V gene (reference sequence). This CDR3 reads CASSRGGVTDTQYF. The CDR3 nucleotides are TGTGCTAGCAGCCGGGGCGGCGTCACAGATACGCAGTATTTT.

This clonotype turned up a few times. The CDR3 reads CASSPGTSYNEQFF. The CDR3 nucleotides are TGTGCCAGCAGCCCCGGGACTAGTTACAATGAGCAGTTCTTC. The J gene is TRBJ2-1, the V gene TRBV5-8; 8 positions match TRBD2. J was trimmed by 4 bases and V by 4 bases; bases with no gene match: 4. The CDR3 spans 14 residues. Germline CDR1 is SGHTS and CDR2 is YDEGEE. The full variable domain, in which reference TRBV5-8 and TRBJ2-1 provide the parts outside the CDR3, is EAGVTQSPTHLIKTRGQQATLRCSPISGHTSVYWYQQALGLGLQFLLWYDEGEERNRGNFPPRFSGRQFPNYSSELNVNALELEDSALYLCASSPGTSYNEQFFGPGTRLTVL.

Remarks on this clonotype: A much bigger clone sits one base away, suggesting this may be a read error. This chain connects TRBV10-2 to TRBJ2-1; D unresolved. The CDR3 spans 12 residues. CDR1 WSHSY and CDR2 SAAADI come from the germline V gene. CDR3 in amino acids: CASSAQHYEQLF. The CDR3 DNA reads TGCGCCAGCAGTGCCCAACACTATGAGCAGTTATTC.

The V and J genes are TRBV7-2 and TRBJ2-3; 8 positions agree with TRBD2. The V and J ends lost 5 bases and 0 bases, in that order; junction bases with no gene match: 7. The length of the CDR3 is 16 residues. Germline CDR1 is SGHTA and CDR2 is FQGNSA. The CDR3 DNA is TGTGCCAGCAGCCTCGAGACTAGCGTAAGCACAGATACGCAGTATTTT. Translation: CASSLETSVSTDTQYF.

The sample holds a few counts of this clonotype. The V gene is TRBV27, the J gene TRBJ2-6; D not certain. The V gene's germline CDR1 is MNHEY and CDR2 SMNVEV (reference sequence). The CDR3 has 20 residues. V lost 4 bases, J lost 4 bases, and 26 bases lay in between. CDR3 amino acids: CASSYTRWVDVSGGANVLTF. The CDR3 nucleotides are TGTGCCAGCAGTTATACCCGGTGGGTCGATGTGTCTGGGGGGGCCAACGTCCTGACTTTC. Full variable domain (rest looked up from reference TRBV27 and TRBJ2-6): EAQVTQNPRYLITVTGKKLTVTCSQNMNHEYMSWYRQDPGLGLRQIYYSMNVEVTDKGDVPEGYKVSRKEKRNFPLILESPSPNQTSLYFCASSYTRWVDVSGGANVLTFGAGSRLTVL.

The CDR3 loop reads CASSQLRGGSTSSYEQYF. The DNA of the CDR3 is TGCGCCAGCAGCCAATTAAGGGGCGGATCCACAAGCTCCTACGAGCAGTACTTC. V is TRBV5-1 and J is TRBJ2-7; possible D gene TRBD1, 5 bases. Germline assignment: CDR1 SGHRS and CDR2 YFSETQ. The germline V and J ends were trimmed by 4 bases and 0 bases, with 23 bases remaining between them. This CDR3 region has 18 residues.

This clonotype was seen a few times. The chain has TRBV9 and TRBJ1-6; weak D call: TRBD1 (5 bases). V lost 0 bases to trimming and J lost 7 bases, with 8 bases between them. The germline V gene encodes CDR1 SGDLS and CDR2 YYNGEE. This CDR3 contains 14 residues. The CDR3 region is CASSVAGANSPLHF. The CDR3 coding sequence is TGTGCCAGCAGCGTAGCCGGGGCCAATTCACCCCTCCACTTT.

This clonotype was counted at least ten times. V usage is TRBV4-3 and J usage is TRBJ1-6; D remains unclear. Looked up from germline, CDR1 is LGHNA and CDR2 is YSLEER. Between the trimmed V and J ends, which lost 0 bases and 9 bases, there was a span of 6 bases. This CDR3 spans 13 amino acids. Here the CDR3 reads CASSQDVGSPLHF. DNA of the CDR3: TGCGCCAGCAGCCAAGACGTGGGTTCACCCCTCCACTTT.

This clonotype was recorded at least ten times. V usage is TRBV9 and J usage is TRBJ1-2; maybe TRBD1 (6 bases). The CDR3 sequence is 16 residues long. Germline CDR1 is SGDLS and CDR2 is YYNGEE. V gave up 4 bases and J gave up 7 bases, with 23 bases separating them. The CDR3 DNA is TGTGCCAGCAGCCGGGACACATCCTGGATGGTGGCTGGCTACACCTTC. Residues: CASSRDTSWMVAGYTF.

Only a few counts were recorded for this clonotype. The chain employs TRBV6-2 or TRBV6-3 and TRBJ2-7; no firm D call. The CDR3 is 13 amino acids. Looked up from germline, CDR1 is MNHEY and CDR2 is SVGEGT. V was shortened by 2 bases and J by 2 bases, with 7 bases between the two germline ends. CDR3 amino acids: CASSYARPYEQYF. The CDR3 DNA sequence: TGTGCCAGCAGTTACGCCAGACCCTACGAGCAGTACTTC.

The chain uses TRBV10-3 and TRBJ2-2; the match to TRBD2 covers 7 bases. V lost 10 bases and J lost 4; bases outside the gene matches: 12. The CDR3 is 15 amino acids. Per germline, CDR1 ENHRY and CDR2 SYGVKD. CDR3 region: CATERGETITGELFF. The DNA for the CDR3 is TGTGCCACGGAGCGGGGCGAGACCATCACCGGGGAGCTGTTTTTT.

The sample holds a few counts of this clonotype. The V gene is TRBV7-9, the J gene TRBJ2-2; possibly TRBD2 for D (5 bases). Trimming stripped 5 bases from V and 7 bases from J, with 20 bases between. The CDR3 is 16 amino acids. Germline V gene lookup returns CDR1 SEHNR and CDR2 FQNEAQ (reference sequence). In DNA, the CDR3 is TGTGCCAGCAGCCTAACCGGGCAATCACGGGACGGGGAGCTGTTTTTT. Translated, it gives CASSLTGQSRDGELFF.

J is TRBJ1-1 and V is TRBV28; D is undetermined. The CDR3 runs to 10 residues. Germline V lookup: CDR1 MDHEN, CDR2 SYDVKM. With 8 bases removed from V and 3 bases from J, the gap between germline ends came to 4 bases. DNA of the CDR3: TGTGCCAGCGGGCACACTGAAGCTTTCTTT. It codes for CASGHTEAFF.

Many counts were recorded for this clonotype. The CDR3 DNA follows: TGCAGCGTTGGCAGGGCAATAGATACGCAGTATTTT. This sequence encodes CSVGRAIDTQYF. V gene TRBV29-1 combines with J gene TRBJ2-3, with a tentative D call TRBD1 (5 bases). Germline V gene data show CDR1 as SQVTM and CDR2 as ANQGSEA. This CDR3 comprises 12 residues. V lost 4 bases, J lost 5 bases, and 10 bases lay in between.

This clonotype was detected many times. The CDR3 protein is CSASKGGTVPYEQYF. The CDR3 coding sequence is TGCAGTGCCTCAAAGGGAGGGACAGTTCCTTACGAGCAGTACTTC. The J gene is TRBJ2-7, the V gene TRBV20-1; D tentatively fits TRBD1 or TRBD2 (7 bases each). The CDR3 is 15 amino acids. Germline-derived CDR1 and CDR2 are DFQATT and SNEGSKA (reference sequence). V lost 6 bases to trimming and J lost 4 bases, with 22 bases between them.